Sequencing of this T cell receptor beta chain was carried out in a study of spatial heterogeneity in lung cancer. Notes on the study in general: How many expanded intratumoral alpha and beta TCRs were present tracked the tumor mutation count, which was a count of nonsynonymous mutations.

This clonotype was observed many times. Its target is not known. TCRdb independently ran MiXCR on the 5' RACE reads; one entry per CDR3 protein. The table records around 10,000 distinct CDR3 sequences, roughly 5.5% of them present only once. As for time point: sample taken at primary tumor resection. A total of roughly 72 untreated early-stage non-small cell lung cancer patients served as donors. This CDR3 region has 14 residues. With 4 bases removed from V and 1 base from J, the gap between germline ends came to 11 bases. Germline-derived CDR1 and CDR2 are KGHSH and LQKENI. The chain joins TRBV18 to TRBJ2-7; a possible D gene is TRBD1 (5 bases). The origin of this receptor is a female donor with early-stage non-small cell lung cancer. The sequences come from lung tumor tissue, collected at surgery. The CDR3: CASSQGPGSYEQYF. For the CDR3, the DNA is TGTGCCAGCTCACAGGGGCCAGGATCCTACGAGCAGTACTTC. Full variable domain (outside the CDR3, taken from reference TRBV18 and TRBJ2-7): NAGVMQNPRHLVRRRGQEARLRCSPMKGHSHVYWYRQLPEEGLKFMVYLQKENIIDESGMPKERFSAEFPKEGPSILRIQQVVRGDSAAYFCASSQGPGSYEQYFGPGTRLTVT.